Shown below are 5 T cell receptor beta chains from a single sample sequenced in a study of monozygotic twins with inflammatory bowel disease. TCRdb re-called the 5' RACE reads, yielding one record per CDR3 amino acid sequence without DNA. The sample totals about 450,000 distinct CDR3 sequences; its top ten clones hold 2% to 3%. The sample taken for sequencing was blood. The receptors derive from a human donor with ulcerative colitis or Crohn's disease, or a healthy co-twin of an affected twin (not recorded which).

The V call is TRBV19, the J call TRBJ2-1; TCRdb names TRBD2, which stays unverified in the absence of DNA. The CDR3 has 15 amino acids. CDR1 is LNHDA and CDR2 is SQIVND in the germline V gene (reference sequence). The CDR3 loop is CASSVAGGSLHEQFF.

This chain joins TRBV29-1 and TRBJ2-7. Germline assignment: CDR1 SQVTM and CDR2 ANQGSEA. This CDR3 has 13 amino acids. The CDR3 loop is CSVESGSSYEQYF.

The chain is built from TRBV4-2 and TRBJ2-2. Germline values: CDR1 LGHNA, CDR2 YNFKEQ. The CDR3 length is 13 residues. CDR3 sequence: CASSQDRGGELFF.

The chain has TRBV29-1 and TRBJ2-1; the D call from TCRdb, TRBD2, cannot be confirmed without DNA. This CDR3 is 15 amino acids long. Germline V gene data show CDR1 as SQVTM and CDR2 as ANQGSEA. The CDR3 sequence: CSVRTDLGSYNEQFF.

The chain joins TRBV10-3 to TRBJ2-7; TCRdb's D call of TRBD1 is untestable without DNA. The CDR3 is 14 amino acids. Germline assignment: CDR1 ENHRY and CDR2 SYGVKD. This CDR3 is CAISESRVFYEQYF.